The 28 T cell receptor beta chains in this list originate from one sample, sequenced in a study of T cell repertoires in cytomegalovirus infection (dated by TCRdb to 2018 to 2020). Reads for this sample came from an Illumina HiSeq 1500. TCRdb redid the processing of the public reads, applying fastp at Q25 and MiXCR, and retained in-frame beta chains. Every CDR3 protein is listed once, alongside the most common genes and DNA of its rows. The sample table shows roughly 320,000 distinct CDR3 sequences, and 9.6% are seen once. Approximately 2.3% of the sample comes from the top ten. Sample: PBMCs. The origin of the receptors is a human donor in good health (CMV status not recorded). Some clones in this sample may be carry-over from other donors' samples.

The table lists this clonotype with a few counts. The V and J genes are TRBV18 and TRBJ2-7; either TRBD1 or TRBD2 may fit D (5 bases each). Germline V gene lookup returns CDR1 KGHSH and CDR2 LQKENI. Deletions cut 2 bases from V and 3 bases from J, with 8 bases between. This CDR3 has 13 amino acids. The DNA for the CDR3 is TGTGCCAGCTCACCATCGAGGGGCTACGAGCAGTACTTC. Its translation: CASSPSRGYEQYF.

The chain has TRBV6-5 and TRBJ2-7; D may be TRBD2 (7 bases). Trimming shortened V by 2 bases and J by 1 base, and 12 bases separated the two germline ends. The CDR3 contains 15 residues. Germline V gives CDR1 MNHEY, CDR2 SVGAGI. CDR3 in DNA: TGTGCCAGCAGTTACATCGGGGGGCGATCCTACGAGCAGTACTTC. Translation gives CASSYIGGRSYEQYF.

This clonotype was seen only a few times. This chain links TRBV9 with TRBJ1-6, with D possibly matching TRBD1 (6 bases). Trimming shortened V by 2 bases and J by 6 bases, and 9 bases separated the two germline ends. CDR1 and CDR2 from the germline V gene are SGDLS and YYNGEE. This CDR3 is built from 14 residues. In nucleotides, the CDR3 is TGTGCCAGCAGCGTGTCAGGGGTTAATTCACCCCTCCACTTT. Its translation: CASSVSGVNSPLHF.

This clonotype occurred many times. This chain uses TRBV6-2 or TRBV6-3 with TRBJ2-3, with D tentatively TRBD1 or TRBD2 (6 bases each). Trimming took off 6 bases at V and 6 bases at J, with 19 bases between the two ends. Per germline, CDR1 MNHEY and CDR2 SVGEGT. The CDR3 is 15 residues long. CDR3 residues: CASSYGTPGVDTQYF. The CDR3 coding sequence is TGTGCCAGCAGCTACGGGACTCCAGGGGTTGATACGCAGTATTTT.

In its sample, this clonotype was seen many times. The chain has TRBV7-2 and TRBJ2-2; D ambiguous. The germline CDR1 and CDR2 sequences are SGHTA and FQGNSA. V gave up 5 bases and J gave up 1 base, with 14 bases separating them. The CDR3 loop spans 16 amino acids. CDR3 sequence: CASSQLRVLNTGELFF. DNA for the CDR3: TGTGCCAGCAGCCAACTCCGGGTCTTGAACACCGGGGAGCTGTTTTTT.

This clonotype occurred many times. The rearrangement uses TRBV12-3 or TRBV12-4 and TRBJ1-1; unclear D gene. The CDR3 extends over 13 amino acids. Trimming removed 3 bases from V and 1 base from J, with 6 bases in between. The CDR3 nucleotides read TGTGCCAGCAGTTTCCTGACGAACACTGAAGCTTTCTTT. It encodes CASSFLTNTEAFF.

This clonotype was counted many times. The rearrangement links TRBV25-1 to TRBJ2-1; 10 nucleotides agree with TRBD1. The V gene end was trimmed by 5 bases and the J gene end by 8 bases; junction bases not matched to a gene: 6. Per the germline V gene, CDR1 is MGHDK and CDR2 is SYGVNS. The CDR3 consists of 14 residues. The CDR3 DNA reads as TGTGCCAGCAGTCCGACAGGGGGCAGGGATGAGCAGTTCTTC. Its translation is CASSPTGGRDEQFF.

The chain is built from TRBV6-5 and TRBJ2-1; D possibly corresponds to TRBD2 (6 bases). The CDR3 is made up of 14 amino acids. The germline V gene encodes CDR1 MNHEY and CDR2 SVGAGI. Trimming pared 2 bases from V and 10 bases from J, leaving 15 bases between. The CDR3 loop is CASSYATRPGEQFF. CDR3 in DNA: TGTGCCAGCAGTTACGCGACTAGGCCGGGGGAGCAGTTCTTC.

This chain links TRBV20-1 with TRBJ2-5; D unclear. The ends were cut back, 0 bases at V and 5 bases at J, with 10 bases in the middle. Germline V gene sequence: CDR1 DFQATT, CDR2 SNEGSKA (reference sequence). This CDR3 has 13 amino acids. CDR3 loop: CSARDPKLETQYF. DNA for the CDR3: TGCAGTGCTAGAGATCCAAAGTTGGAGACCCAGTACTTC.

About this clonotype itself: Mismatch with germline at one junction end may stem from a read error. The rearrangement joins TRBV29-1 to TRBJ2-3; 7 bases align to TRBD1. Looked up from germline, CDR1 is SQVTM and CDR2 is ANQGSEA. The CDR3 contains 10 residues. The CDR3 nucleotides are TGCAGCGTAGGGGACAGAGACAAGTGTTTT. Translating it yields CSVGDRDKCF.

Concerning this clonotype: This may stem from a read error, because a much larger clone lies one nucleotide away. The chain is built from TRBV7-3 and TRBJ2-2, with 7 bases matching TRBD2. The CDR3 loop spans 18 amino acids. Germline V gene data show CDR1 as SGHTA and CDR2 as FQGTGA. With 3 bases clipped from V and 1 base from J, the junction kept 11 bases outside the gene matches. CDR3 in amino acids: CASSFPKRDAGNTGELFF. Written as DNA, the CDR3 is TGTGCCAGCAGCTTCCCGAAGCGGGACGCTGGGAACACCGGGGAGCTGTTTTTT. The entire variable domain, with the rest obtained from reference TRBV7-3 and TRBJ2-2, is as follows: GAGVSQTPSNKVTEKGKYVELRCDPISGHTALYWYRQSLGQGPEFLIYFQGTGAADDSGLPNDRFFAVRPEGSVSTLKIQRTERGDSAVYLCASSFPKRDAGNTGELFFGEGSRLTVL.

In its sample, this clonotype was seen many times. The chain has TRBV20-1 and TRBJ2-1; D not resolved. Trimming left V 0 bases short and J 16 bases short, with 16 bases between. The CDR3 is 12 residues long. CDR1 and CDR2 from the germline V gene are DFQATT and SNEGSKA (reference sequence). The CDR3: CSARDTPLDRFF. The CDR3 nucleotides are TGCAGTGCTAGAGATACTCCGCTGGACCGATTCTTC.

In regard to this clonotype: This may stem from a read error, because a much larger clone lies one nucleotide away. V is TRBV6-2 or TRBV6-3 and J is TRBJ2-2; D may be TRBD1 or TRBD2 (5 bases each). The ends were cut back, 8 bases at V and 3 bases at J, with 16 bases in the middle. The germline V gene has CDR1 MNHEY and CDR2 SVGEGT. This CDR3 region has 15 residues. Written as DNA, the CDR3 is TGTGCCAGCTGTCACCGGGGCCTTTACACCGGGGAGCTGTTTTTT. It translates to CASCHRGLYTGELFF.

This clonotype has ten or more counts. The CDR3 sequence: CASSPRDSGNYEQYF. CDR3 in DNA: TGCGCCAGCAGCCCTAGGGACAGCGGAAACTACGAGCAGTACTTC. The chain carries TRBV4-1 and TRBJ2-7, with 7 positions matching TRBD1. The CDR3 has 15 residues. Trimming at V came to 4 bases and at J to 3 bases, leaving 9 bases not matched to a gene. The germline CDR1 and CDR2 sequences are MGHRA and YSYEKL.

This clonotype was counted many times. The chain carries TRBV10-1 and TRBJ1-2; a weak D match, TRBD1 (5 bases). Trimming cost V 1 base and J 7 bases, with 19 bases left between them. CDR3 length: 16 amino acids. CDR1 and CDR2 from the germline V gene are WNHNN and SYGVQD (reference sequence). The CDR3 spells CASSEFGQGPVSGYTF. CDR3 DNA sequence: TGCGCCAGCAGTGAGTTCGGTCAGGGCCCTGTCTCTGGCTACACCTTC.

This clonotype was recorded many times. CDR3 residues: CASRLQGYEQYV. The CDR3 DNA reads TGTGCCAGCAGGCTACAGGGCTACGAGCAGTACGTC. The chain recombines TRBV6-1 with TRBJ2-7; possible D gene TRBD1, 6 bases. The CDR3 runs 12 residues. Germline V gene data show CDR1 as MNHNS and CDR2 as SASEGT. The germline V and J ends were trimmed by 6 bases and 3 bases, with 9 bases remaining between them.

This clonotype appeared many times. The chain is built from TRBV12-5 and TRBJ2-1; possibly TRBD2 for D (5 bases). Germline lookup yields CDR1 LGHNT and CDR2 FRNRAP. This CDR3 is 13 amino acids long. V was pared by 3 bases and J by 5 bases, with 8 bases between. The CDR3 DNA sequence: TGTGCTAGTGGTTTTACGGGGAACAATGAGCAGTTCTTC. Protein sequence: CASGFTGNNEQFF.

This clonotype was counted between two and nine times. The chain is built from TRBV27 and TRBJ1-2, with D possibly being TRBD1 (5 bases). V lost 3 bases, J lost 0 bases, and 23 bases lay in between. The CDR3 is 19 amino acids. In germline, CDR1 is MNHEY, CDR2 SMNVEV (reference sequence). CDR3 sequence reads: CASSFDAGRSQVANYGYTF. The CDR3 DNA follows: TGTGCCAGCAGTTTCGACGCGGGCAGGTCACAGGTAGCTAACTATGGCTACACCTTC.

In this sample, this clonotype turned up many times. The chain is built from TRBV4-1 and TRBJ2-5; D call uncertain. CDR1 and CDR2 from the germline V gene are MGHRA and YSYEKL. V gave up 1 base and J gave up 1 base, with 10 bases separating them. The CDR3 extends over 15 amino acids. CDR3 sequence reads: CASSQGDTIQETQYF. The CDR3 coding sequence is TGCGCCAGCAGCCAAGGAGACACTATCCAAGAGACCCAGTACTTC.

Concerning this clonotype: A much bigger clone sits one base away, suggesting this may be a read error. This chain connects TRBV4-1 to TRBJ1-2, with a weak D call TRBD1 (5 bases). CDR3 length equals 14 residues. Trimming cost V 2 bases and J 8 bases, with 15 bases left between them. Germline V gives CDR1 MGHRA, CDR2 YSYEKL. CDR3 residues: CASSQTKGQGGYTF. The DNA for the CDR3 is TGCGCCAGCAGCCAAACTAAGGGGCAAGGGGGCTACACCTTC.

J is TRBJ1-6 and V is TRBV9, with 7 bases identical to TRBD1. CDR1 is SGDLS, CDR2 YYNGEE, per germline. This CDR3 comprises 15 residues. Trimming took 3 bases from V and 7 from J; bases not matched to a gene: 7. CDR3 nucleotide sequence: TGTGCCAGCAGCGCCGCAGGGGGAACGAATTCACCCCTCCACTTT. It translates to CASSAAGGTNSPLHF. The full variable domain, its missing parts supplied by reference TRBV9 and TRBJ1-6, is DSGVTQTPKHLITATGQRVTLRCSPRSGDLSVYWYQQSLDQGLQFLIQYYNGEERAKGNILERFSAQQFPDLHSELNLSSLELGDSALYFCASSAAGGTNSPLHFGNGTRLTVT.

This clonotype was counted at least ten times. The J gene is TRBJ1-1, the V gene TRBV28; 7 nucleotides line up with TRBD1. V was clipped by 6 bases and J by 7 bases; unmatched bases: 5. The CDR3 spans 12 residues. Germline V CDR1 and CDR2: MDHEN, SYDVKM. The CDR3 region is CASRDRRFEAFF. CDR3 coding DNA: TGTGCCAGCAGGGACAGGCGATTTGAAGCTTTCTTT.

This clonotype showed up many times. CDR3 bases: TGTGCCAGCAGTTACGACTCCGGGACTAGCTACAACAATGAGCAGTTCTTC. This translates into CASSYDSGTSYNNEQFF. The gene calls are TRBV6-2 or TRBV6-3 and TRBJ2-1, with 9 bases that match TRBD2. V shed 2 bases and J 5 bases; nucleotides not matched to a gene: 10. Germline assignment: CDR1 MNHEY and CDR2 SVGEGT. There are 17 residues in the CDR3.

CDR3 nucleotide sequence: TGTGCCACCAATCGAGGACAGTCCTACGAGCAGTACGTC. Its protein product is CATNRGQSYEQYV. This rearrangement joins TRBV10-3 to TRBJ2-7; maybe TRBD1 (6 bases). Trimming took off 10 bases at V and 1 base at J, with 14 bases between the two ends. The length of the CDR3 is 13 residues. CDR1 is ENHRY, CDR2 SYGVKD, per germline.

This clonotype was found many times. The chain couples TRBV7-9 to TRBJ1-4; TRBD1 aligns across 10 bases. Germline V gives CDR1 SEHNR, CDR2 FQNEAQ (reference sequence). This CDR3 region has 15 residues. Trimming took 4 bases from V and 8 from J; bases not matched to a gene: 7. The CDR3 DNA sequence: TGTGCCAGCAGCTCCGGGACAGGGGTCGAAGAAAAACTGTTTTTT. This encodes CASSSGTGVEEKLFF.

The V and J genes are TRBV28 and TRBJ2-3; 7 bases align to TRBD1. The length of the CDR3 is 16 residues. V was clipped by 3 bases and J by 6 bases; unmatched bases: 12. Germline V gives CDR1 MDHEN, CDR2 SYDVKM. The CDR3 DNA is TGTGCCAGCAGTTTCTCTGGGACAGCCTATCCCGATACGCAGTATTTT. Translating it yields CASSFSGTAYPDTQYF. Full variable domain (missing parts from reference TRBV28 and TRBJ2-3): DVKVTQSSRYLVKRTGEKVFLECVQDMDHENMFWYRQDPGLGLRLIYFSYDVKMKEKGDIPEGYSVSREKKERFSLILESASTNQTSMYLCASSFSGTAYPDTQYFGPGTRLTVL.

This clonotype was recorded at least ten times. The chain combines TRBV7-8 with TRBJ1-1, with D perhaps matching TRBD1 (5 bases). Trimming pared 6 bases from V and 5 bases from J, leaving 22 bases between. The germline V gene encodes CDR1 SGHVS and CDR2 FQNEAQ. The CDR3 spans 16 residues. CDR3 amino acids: CASSHRSEGRGTEAFF. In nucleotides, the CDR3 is TGTGCCAGCAGTCATAGGTCGGAGGGGCGCGGGACTGAAGCTTTCTTT.

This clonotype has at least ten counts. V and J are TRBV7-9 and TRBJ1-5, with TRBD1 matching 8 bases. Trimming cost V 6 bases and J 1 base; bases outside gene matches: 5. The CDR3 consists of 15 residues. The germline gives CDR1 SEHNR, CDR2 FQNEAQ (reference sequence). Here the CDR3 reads CASSPGGASNQPQHF. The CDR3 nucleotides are TGTGCCAGCAGTCCAGGGGGCGCGAGCAATCAGCCCCAGCATTTT.